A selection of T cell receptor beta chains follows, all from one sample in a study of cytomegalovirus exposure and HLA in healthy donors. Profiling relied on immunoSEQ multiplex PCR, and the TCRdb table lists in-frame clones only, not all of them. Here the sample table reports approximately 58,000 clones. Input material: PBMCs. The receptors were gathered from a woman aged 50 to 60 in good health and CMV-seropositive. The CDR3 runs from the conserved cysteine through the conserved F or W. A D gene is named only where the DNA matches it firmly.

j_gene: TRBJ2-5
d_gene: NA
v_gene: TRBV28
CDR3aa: CASSFRSAQYF
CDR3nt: TGTGCCAGCAGTTTCAGGTCGGCCCAGTACTTC

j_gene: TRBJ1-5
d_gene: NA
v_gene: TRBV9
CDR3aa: CASSESGNQPQHF
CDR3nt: TGTGCCAGCAGCGAGTCAGGGAATCAGCCCCAGCATTTT

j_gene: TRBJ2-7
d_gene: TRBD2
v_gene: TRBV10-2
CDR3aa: CASRAPTSDSYEQYF
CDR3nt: TGCGCCAGCAGAGCCCCGACTAGCGATTCCTACGAGCAGTACTTC

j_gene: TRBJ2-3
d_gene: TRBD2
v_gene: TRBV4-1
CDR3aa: CATRGAGRERDTQYF
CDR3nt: TGCGCCACCCGAGGGGCAGGGCGGGAGAGGGATACGCAGTATTTT

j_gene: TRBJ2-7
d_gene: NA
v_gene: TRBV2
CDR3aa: CASTHTDGNAQYF
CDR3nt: TGTGCCAGCACTCACACCGACGGGAATGCGCAGTACTTC

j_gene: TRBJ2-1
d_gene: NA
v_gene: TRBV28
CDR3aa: CASSLLYYEQFF
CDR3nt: TGTGCCAGCAGTTTACTTTACTATGAGCAGTTCTTC

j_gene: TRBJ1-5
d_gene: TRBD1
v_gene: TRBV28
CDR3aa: CASNRQGGILNQPQHF
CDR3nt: TGTGCCAGCAATCGACAGGGTGGAATACTCAATCAGCCCCAGCATTTT

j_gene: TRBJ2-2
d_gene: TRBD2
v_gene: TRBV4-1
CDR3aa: CASTPRWTSGGGTGELFF
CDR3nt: TGCGCCAGCACCCCTCGGTGGACTAGCGGGGGGGGCACCGGGGAGCTGTTTTTT

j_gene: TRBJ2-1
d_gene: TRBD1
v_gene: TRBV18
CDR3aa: CASYPGTGDNEQFF
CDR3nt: TGTGCCAGCTACCCCGGGACAGGTGACAATGAGCAGTTCTTC

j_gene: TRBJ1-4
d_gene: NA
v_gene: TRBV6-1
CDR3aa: CASSSQPPTNEKLFF
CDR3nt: TGTGCCAGCAGTTCACAACCACCAACTAATGAAAAACTGTTTTTT

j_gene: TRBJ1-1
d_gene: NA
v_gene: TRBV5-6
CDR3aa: CASSLRGTEAFF
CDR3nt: TGTGCCAGCAGCTTACGGGGAACTGAAGCTTTCTTT

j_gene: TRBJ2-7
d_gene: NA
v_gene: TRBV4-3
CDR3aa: CASSQEAALAGNEQYF
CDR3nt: TGCGCCAGCAGCCAAGAGGCAGCTTTGGCAGGGAATGAGCAGTACTTC

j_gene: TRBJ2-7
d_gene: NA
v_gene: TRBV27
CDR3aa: CASSLAGAGYEQYF
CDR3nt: TGTGCCAGCAGTCTTGCGGGGGCAGGCTACGAGCAGTACTTC

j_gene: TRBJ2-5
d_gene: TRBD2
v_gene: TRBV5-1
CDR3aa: CASSSSGAQETQYF
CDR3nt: TGCGCCAGCAGCTCAAGCGGGGCCCAAGAGACCCAGTACTTC